Sequencing of this T cell receptor (beta chain) was carried out in a study of PD-1 blockade in mismatch repair-deficient tumors. Study as a whole: Patients had approximately 11 mismatch repair-deficient cancer types and were previously treated and progressing. Study results and limitations: Tumor-resident clones, often absent from pretreatment blood, expanded after pembrolizumab and then contracted.

The data were produced by immunoSEQ multiplex PCR, yet TCRdb's version contains in-frame clones alone and is incomplete. Of some 27,000 clones listed, less than 85% were seen once; the top ten hold about 3%. All patients were mismatch repair deficient, assessed by either PCR or immunohistochemistry. Only a few counts were recorded for this clone. The target antigen is unknown. The material sequenced was PBMCs, taken before pembrolizumab treatment. This TCR came from an adult with mismatch repair-deficient cancer.

Here the CDR3 reads CASSTSTETSAYEQYF. CDR3 DNA: TGTGCCAGTAGTACCTCGACAGAAACAAGCGCCTACGAGCAGTACTTC. The rearrangement uses TRBV19 and TRBJ2-7; D possibly corresponds to TRBD1 (5 bases). This CDR3 has 16 residues. CDR1 is LNHDA, CDR2 SQIVND, per germline (reference sequence). The V gene lost 4 bases and the J gene lost 2 bases, with 18 bases spanning the gap.